This entry is about one T cell receptor (beta chain). Per germline, CDR1 SNHLY and CDR2 FYNNEI. V was shortened by 6 bases and J by 1 base, with 9 bases between the two germline ends. CDR3 length equals 13 residues. This specimen comes from a study of control samples from healthy donors and cancer patients. Produced via immunoSEQ multiplex PCR; TCRdb's table is partial and in-frame only. The sample includes around 100,000 clones, over 75% of them seen just once. Material for sequencing was blood. The sequence came from a woman aged 18-29 years in good health. This rearrangement joins TRBV2 to TRBJ1-2; no clear D gene. CDR3 bases: TGTGCCAGCAGCGATCGCCTTAACTATGGCTACACCTTC. Protein product: CASSDRLNYGYTF.